This T cell receptor beta chain was observed in a study of beta chain features in type 1 diabetes. This clone was observed at least ten times. Since all of the isolated RNA was reverse transcribed, expressed TCRB transcripts were what got sequenced. The repertoire was sequenced with immunoSEQ multiplex PCR; TCRdb's copy has only in-frame clones and lacks some. The sample carries a few hundred thousand clones, approximately 11% recorded once. This CDR3 is 15 amino acids long. Germline V lookup: CDR1 SGDLS, CDR2 YYNGEE. V dropped 0 bases and J dropped 7; count of bases not matched to a gene: 8. The chain employs TRBV9 and TRBJ2-3; 7 nucleotides line up with TRBD2. Source material: central memory CD4+ T cells from blood. This receptor was obtained from a man younger than 35 in good health. CDR3 protein: CASSVGGGSVNTQYF. Here the CDR3 DNA reads TGTGCCAGCAGCGTAGGAGGCGGGAGCGTGAATACGCAGTATTTT.